The present T cell receptor beta chain was sequenced within a study of blood T cell repertoires in COVID-19. As for the study in general: T cells, B-cell-depleted T cells, or PBMCs supplied cDNA or gDNA.

The V gene lost 3 bases and the J gene lost 8 bases, with 10 bases spanning the gap. Germline CDR1 reads SEHNR; CDR2 reads FQNEAQ (reference sequence). The CDR3 runs 12 residues. In the original analysis: Scientists estimated how many nucleated cells there were by amplifying reference gene primers. Clones were read by immunoSEQ multiplex PCR, and TCRdb kept only the in-frame ones, dropping some. V and J calls and clone size are given by that table; D and trimming were obtained from the DNA. This table has about 87,000 clones, approximately 82% appearing once. The receptor comes from a woman in her 70s with acute or convalescent COVID-19. The chain uses TRBV7-9 and TRBJ1-1; no definite D call. What was sequenced was peripheral blood. The CDR3 nucleotides read TGTGCCAGCAGCTTCGAGAAACTAGAAGCTTTCTTT. Translated: CASSFEKLEAFF.